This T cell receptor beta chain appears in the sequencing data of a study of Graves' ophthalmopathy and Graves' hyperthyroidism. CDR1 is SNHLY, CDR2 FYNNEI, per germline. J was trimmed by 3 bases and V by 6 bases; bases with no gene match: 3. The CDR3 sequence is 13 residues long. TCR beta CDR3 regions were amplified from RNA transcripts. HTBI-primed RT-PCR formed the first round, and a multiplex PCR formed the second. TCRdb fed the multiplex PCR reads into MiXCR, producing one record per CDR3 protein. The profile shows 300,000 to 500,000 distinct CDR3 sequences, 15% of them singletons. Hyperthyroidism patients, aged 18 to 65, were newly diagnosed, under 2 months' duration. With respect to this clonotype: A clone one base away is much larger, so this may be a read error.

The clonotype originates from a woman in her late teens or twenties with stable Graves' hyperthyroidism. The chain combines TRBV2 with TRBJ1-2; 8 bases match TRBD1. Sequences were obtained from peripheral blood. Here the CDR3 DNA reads TGTGCCAGCAGGACGGGACAGGACTATGGCTACACCTTC. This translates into CASRTGQDYGYTF.